The 26 T cell receptor beta chains below come from one sample, sequenced in a study of graft-versus-host responses after intestinal transplantation. Their antigen targets remain unknown. TCRdb keeps only in-frame clones here, not all; method: immunoSEQ multiplex PCR. The profile shows tens of thousands of clones, over 80% of them singletons. Sequencing used unstimulated CD8+ T cells sorted from spleen or lymph node cells, obtained before intestinal transplant. These receptors all come from a human donor who received an intestinal transplant.

This sequence joins TRBV30 and TRBJ2-3; 9 bases map to TRBD2. Germline-derived CDR1 and CDR2 are GTSNPN and SVGIG (reference sequence). V was clipped by 8 bases and J by 3 bases; unmatched bases: 12. The CDR3 has 15 amino acids. The CDR3 DNA is TGTGCCCAAATCCAGCGGGGGGCGCGGACAGATACGCAGTATTTT. It translates to CAQIQRGARTDTQYF. Supplemented by reference TRBV30 and TRBJ2-3, the full variable domain reads SQTIHQWPATLVQPVGSPLSLECTVEGTSNPNLYWYRQAAGRGLQLLFYSVGIGQISSEVPQNLSASRPQDRQFILSSKKLLLSDSGFYLCAQIQRGARTDTQYFGPGTRLTVL.

V usage is TRBV21-1 and J usage is TRBJ1-3; TRBD1, the D gene given by the table, was not confirmed from the DNA. TRBV21-1 is noted as a pseudogene. CDR3 length equals 19 residues. For the CDR3, the DNA is TGTGCCAGCAGCAAGCGAGCACAGGTCCCAGGGTGCGCTGGAAACACCATATATTTT. Protein sequence: CASSKRAQVPGCAGNTIYF.

This rearrangement joins TRBV7-9 to TRBJ1-1; 7 nucleotides align to TRBD1. The V gene end was trimmed by 7 bases and the J gene end by 6 bases; junction bases not matched to a gene: 8. Germline V gene lookup returns CDR1 SEHNR and CDR2 FQNEAQ (reference sequence). There are 13 residues in the CDR3. The CDR3 DNA is TGTGCCAGCATCAAACTCGACAGGGCTGAAGCTTTCTTT. The encoded protein is CASIKLDRAEAFF.

This chain uses TRBV6-5 with TRBJ2-3; D not resolved. V was pared by 0 bases and J by 6 bases, with 7 bases between. The CDR3 length is 13 residues. Germline V gene sequence: CDR1 MNHEY, CDR2 SVGAGI. The CDR3 coding sequence is TGTGCCAGCAGTTACTCGAGTCTCGATACGCAGTATTTT. Its protein product is CASSYSSLDTQYF.

V gene TRBV2 combines with J gene TRBJ1-5, with D perhaps matching TRBD1 (5 bases). V was clipped by 5 bases and J by 2 bases, with 16 bases between them. The CDR3 runs 16 residues. Looked up from germline, CDR1 is SNHLY and CDR2 is FYNNEI. The CDR3 DNA reads TGTGCCAGCAGTACCCGGGGGATGGGGGGCAATCAGCCCCAGCATTTT. Translated: CASSTRGMGGNQPQHF.

This clone was detected once. The CDR3 region is CASSGTRSSYEQYF. Here the CDR3 DNA reads TGTGCCAGCAGTGGGACACGGAGCTCCTACGAGCAGTACTTC. The chain joins TRBV28 to TRBJ2-7; possible D gene TRBD1, 6 bases. Germline CDR1 is MDHEN and CDR2 is SYDVKM. V gave up 5 bases and J gave up 0 bases, with 11 bases separating them. The CDR3 totals 14 residues.

This clone was recorded a few times. V gene TRBV19 combines with J gene TRBJ1-4, with 9 bases lining up with TRBD1. CDR1 is LNHDA, CDR2 SQIVND, per germline (reference sequence). V was clipped by 4 bases and J by 12 bases; unmatched bases: 15. This CDR3 has 16 residues. The CDR3 coding sequence is TGTGCCAGTAGTACTTACGAGGGACAGGGCACCTGGGAACTGTTTTTT. This codes for CASSTYEGQGTWELFF.

The chain couples TRBV7-9 to TRBJ2-1, with 8 nucleotides matching TRBD1. The CDR3 length is 14 residues. Germline CDR1 SEHNR, CDR2 FQNEAQ (reference sequence). V lost 5 bases, J lost 1 base, and 1 base stayed unmatched. Here the CDR3 reads CASSRTGSYNEQFF. CDR3 DNA sequence: TGTGCCAGCAGCCGGACAGGGTCCTACAATGAGCAGTTCTTC.

The rearrangement uses TRBV10-3 and TRBJ2-3; 12 nucleotides match TRBD2. The V segment lost 8 bases and the J segment 4 bases; nucleotides outside the gene matches: 4. Germline CDR1 is ENHRY and CDR2 is SYGVKD. CDR3 length equals 14 residues. CDR3 loop: CAIGGLAGSDTQYF. The CDR3 DNA follows: TGTGCCATCGGGGGACTAGCGGGTTCAGATACGCAGTATTTT.

V usage is TRBV13 and J usage is TRBJ2-7, with TRBD2 matching over 7 bases. Germline V gives CDR1 PRHDT, CDR2 FYEKMQ (reference sequence). After removal of 2 bases from V and 3 bases from J, the junction contained 1 base not matched to a gene. There are 13 residues in the CDR3. In nucleotides, the CDR3 is TGTGCCAGCAGCTTAAGGGAGGGCTACGAGCAGTACTTC. Its translation: CASSLREGYEQYF.

This chain connects TRBV28 to TRBJ2-3, with unresolved D. The V end lost 0 bases, the J end lost 6 bases, and 13 bases lay between the germline ends. The CDR3 has 15 amino acids. CDR1 is MDHEN, CDR2 SYDVKM, per germline. CDR3 nucleotides: TGTGCCAGCAGTTTATGGGCTCGGGTCTGGGATACGCAGTATTTT. It is translated as CASSLWARVWDTQYF.

The chain has TRBV14 and TRBJ2-7; D is unclear. The V gene's germline CDR1 is SGHDN and CDR2 FVKESK. The CDR3 has 12 residues. V was clipped by 2 bases and J by 4 bases, with 6 bases between them. CDR3 bases: TGTGCCAGCAGCCAACTAGGATACGAGCAGTACTTC. The encoded protein is CASSQLGYEQYF.

This chain uses TRBV7-9 with TRBJ2-7; D perhaps matches TRBD1 (6 bases). The CDR3 extends over 13 amino acids. V shed 7 bases and J shed 3 bases, with 13 bases lying between them. From germline, CDR1 is SEHNR and CDR2 FQNEAQ (reference sequence). The CDR3 is CASTLGQHYEQYF. As DNA, the CDR3 is TGTGCCAGCACCCTAGGACAGCACTACGAGCAGTACTTC.

The chain recombines TRBV11-2 with TRBJ2-7, with 9 positions matching TRBD1. With V trimmed by 3 bases and J by 4 bases, 1 base remained unmatched. In germline, CDR1 is SGHAT, CDR2 FQNNGV. The CDR3 loop spans 13 amino acids. The CDR3 region is CASSFGQGYEQYF. Here the CDR3 DNA reads TGTGCCAGCAGCTTCGGACAGGGGTACGAGCAGTACTTC.

The rearrangement joins TRBV28 to TRBJ2-7, with TRBD2 as a possible D gene (5 bases). Germline values: CDR1 MDHEN, CDR2 SYDVKM. This CDR3 has 16 residues. V was trimmed by 7 bases and J by 3 bases, leaving 22 bases between them. CDR3 amino acids: CASTFSKISGYYEQYF. DNA for the CDR3: TGTGCCAGCACCTTTTCTAAGATCTCGGGGTACTACGAGCAGTACTTC.

The rearrangement joins TRBV15 to TRBJ1-2, with 8 nucleotides matching TRBD1. Germline V gene lookup returns CDR1 LNHNV and CDR2 YYDKDF (reference sequence). With 5 bases clipped from V and 4 bases from J, the junction kept 9 bases outside the gene matches. The CDR3 runs 15 residues. The CDR3 DNA follows: TGTGCCACCAGCTATCAGGGGGCGAACCTCTATGGCTACACCTTC. Its protein product is CATSYQGANLYGYTF.

The chain carries TRBV6-5 and TRBJ1-6; D unresolved. The CDR3 is 13 residues long. Trimming pared 4 bases from V and 8 bases from J, leaving 9 bases between. The germline V gene has CDR1 MNHEY and CDR2 SVGAGI. The CDR3 DNA sequence: TGTGCCAGCAGTTTCGACGGAGATTCACCCCTCCACTTT. It encodes CASSFDGDSPLHF.

The rearrangement links TRBV11-2 to TRBJ1-4, with D possibly being TRBD1 (6 bases). This CDR3 is built from 14 residues. Germline-derived CDR1 and CDR2 are SGHAT and FQNNGV. The V and J ends lost 5 bases and 7 bases respectively, with 14 bases between them. The chain's CDR3 is CASSVTGLSEKLFF. The CDR3 DNA sequence: TGTGCCAGCAGCGTCACAGGGCTGAGTGAAAAACTGTTTTTT.

The gene calls are TRBV29-1 and TRBJ2-1, with D perhaps TRBD2 (6 bases). V was pared by 7 bases and J by 4 bases, with 11 bases between. The germline gives CDR1 SQVTM, CDR2 ANQGSEA. This CDR3 comprises 12 residues. The CDR3 is CSDYGTYNEQFF. The CDR3 nucleotides are TGCAGCGACTACGGGACTTACAATGAGCAGTTCTTC.

The V call is TRBV2, the J call TRBJ2-5, with TRBD2 matching 9 bases. V lost 4 bases to trimming and J lost 7 bases; unmatched junction nucleotides: 13. Looked up from germline, CDR1 is SNHLY and CDR2 is FYNNEI. The CDR3 covers 16 residues. DNA of the CDR3: TGTGCCAGCAGTGGCAGTAGCGGGGGACCTACCGGGACCCAGTACTTC. The encoded protein is CASSGSSGGPTGTQYF. The variable domain in full, completed from reference TRBV2 and TRBJ2-5, reads EPEVTQTPSHQVTQMGQEVILRCVPISNHLYFYWYRQILGQKVEFLVSFYNNEISEKSEIFDDQFSVERPDGSNFTLKIRSTKLEDSAMYFCASSGSSGGPTGTQYFGPGTRLLVL.

Notes on this clone: This sample includes further DNA sequences coding for the same CDR3. V gene TRBV18 combines with J gene TRBJ2-7, with 9 bases aligning to TRBD1. The CDR3 runs to 14 residues. The J segment lost 7 bases and the V segment lost 4 bases, leaving 8 bases of the junction unmatched. Germline CDR1 KGHSH, CDR2 LQKENI. The DNA for the CDR3 is TGTGCCAGCTCACTTGCCGGGACAGGGAGGGAGCAGTACTTC. Amino acids: CASSLAGTGREQYF.

The CDR3 region is CASSLSSGNEQFF. CDR3 coding DNA: TGTGCCAGCAGTTTATCCTCGGGGAATGAGCAGTTCTTC. The chain joins TRBV27 to TRBJ2-1; D perhaps matches TRBD2 (5 bases). Germline V gene sequence: CDR1 MNHEY, CDR2 SMNVEV (reference sequence). This CDR3 comprises 13 residues. The V gene lost 0 bases and the J gene lost 7 bases, with 7 bases spanning the gap.

This chain links TRBV6-1 with TRBJ2-1; 10 bases agree with TRBD2. Germline V lookup: CDR1 MNHNS, CDR2 SASEGT. After removal of 8 bases from V and 7 bases from J, the junction contained 11 bases not matched to a gene. This CDR3 comprises 15 residues. The CDR3 loop is CASQGLAGDKNEQFF. For the CDR3, the DNA is TGTGCCAGCCAGGGCCTAGCGGGAGACAAAAATGAGCAGTTCTTC.

The chain couples TRBV5-6 to TRBJ2-2; TRBD2 agrees at 13 bases. Germline CDR1 and CDR2: SGHDT and YYEEEE. This CDR3 spans 16 amino acids. Germline trimming cut 4 bases from V and 4 bases from J; bases unmatched to any gene: 4. CDR3 DNA: TGTGCCAGCAGCGACGGGACTAGCGGGGTCACCGGGGAGCTGTTTTTT. It is translated as CASSDGTSGVTGELFF.

The J gene is TRBJ2-3, the V gene TRBV13; D is possibly TRBD2 (6 bases). The germline V and J ends were trimmed by 2 bases and 1 base, with 13 bases remaining between them. Per germline, CDR1 PRHDT and CDR2 FYEKMQ (reference sequence). The CDR3 contains 16 residues. CDR3 in amino acids: CASSLRREQGTDTQYF. The CDR3 bases are TGTGCCAGCAGCTTACGTCGGGAGCAAGGCACAGATACGCAGTATTTT.

The rearrangement links TRBV7-2 to TRBJ1-1, with D perhaps TRBD1 (6 bases). From germline, CDR1 is SGHTA and CDR2 FQGNSA. CDR3 length equals 17 residues. The V end lost 4 bases, the J end lost 3 bases, and 21 bases lay between the germline ends. The CDR3, as DNA: TGTGCCAGCAGCTCAAGAGGGGGGGGGATGCGGGACACTGAAGCTTTCTTT. Translating gives CASSSRGGGMRDTEAFF.